The 16 T cell receptor beta chains below come from one sample, sequenced in a study of T cell clonality in common variable immunodeficiency (dated by TCRdb to between 2015 and 2017). Preparation of the library involved the immunoSEQ multiplex PCR assay. TCRdb limited this immuneACCESS table to in-frame rearrangements with V and J called. A share of clones is missing; checked studies link under half to unresolved V genes, and the rest is unexplained. In this sample the table shows 80,000 or so clones, and no singletons are among them. Around 0.87% of the sample rests with the top ten. Sequencing was done on a sample of peripheral blood mononuclear cells. These receptor sequences come from a person aged 18 to 75 in good health.

This clone was counted ten times or more. The CDR3 is cut off 3 residues early in the read; its end comes from the germline J gene. The chain combines TRBV5-1 with TRBJ2-3, with 7 bases matching TRBD1. CDR1 and CDR2 from the germline V gene are SGHRS and YFSETQ. This CDR3 spans 16 amino acids. J was trimmed by 0 bases and V by 7 bases; bases with no gene match: 11. CDR3 DNA, as far as it was read: TGCGCCAGCCGTTCCGTGTCAGGGGGTAGCACAGATACG. It translates to CASRSVSGGSTDT. From start to end, the CDR3 is CASRSVSGGSTDTQYF.

This clone occurred many times. The CDR3 end is not reached by the read, which stops 3 residues before it; the germline J gene fills it in. The chain employs TRBV12-3 or TRBV12-4 and TRBJ1-2; tentative D call: TRBD1 (6 bases). V lost 2 bases and J lost 1, with 23 bases in between. The CDR3 runs 19 residues. Incomplete CDR3 DNA: TGTGCCAGCAGTTTATTGACGACAGGCACGGGACCCTTTAACTATGGC. Translating it yields CASSLLTTGTGPFNYG. From start to end, the CDR3 is CASSLLTTGTGPFNYGYTF.

At least ten counts were recorded for this clone. The read comes to an end 3 residues before the CDR3 does, leaving the germline J gene to fill in the end. This chain connects TRBV12-3 or TRBV12-4 to TRBJ2-7, with D perhaps matching TRBD1 (5 bases). V lost 6 bases, J lost 2 bases, and 8 bases lay in between. This CDR3 contains 12 residues. The CDR3 DNA, read in part, is TGTGCCAGCAGCCAGGGAACCTACGAG. It is translated as CASSQGTYE. The CDR3 in its entirety is CASSQGTYEQYF.

This clone was counted ten times or more. The read is 3 residues too short to cover the CDR3 end, so that end is filled in from the germline J gene. This chain connects TRBV12-3 or TRBV12-4 to TRBJ1-2; no clear D. The CDR3 loop spans 13 amino acids. CDR3 bases read: TGTGCCAGCAGTTCCGCATCCAGTCAGGGC. This sequence encodes CASSSASSQG. The complete CDR3 reads CASSSASSQGYTF.

This clone came up many times. The observed sequence ends 3 residues before the CDR3 terminus, with the missing tail filled in from the germline J gene. The chain has TRBV10-2 and TRBJ2-1; 9 bases agree with TRBD2. CDR1 WSHSY and CDR2 SAAADI come from the germline V gene. The CDR3 spans 15 residues. J was trimmed by 0 bases and V by 6 bases; bases with no gene match: 3. The covered CDR3 bases are TGCGCCAGCAGAACTAGCGGGCCCTCCTACAATGAG. It specifies CASRTSGPSYNE. The entire CDR3 protein is CASRTSGPSYNEQFF.

Many counts were recorded for this clone. The read halts 3 residues ahead of the CDR3 end, with the missing end drawn from the germline J gene. The gene calls are TRBV7-9 and TRBJ2-6; either TRBD1 or TRBD2 may fit D (5 bases each). The germline V gene encodes CDR1 SEHNR and CDR2 FQNEAQ (reference sequence). The CDR3 covers 11 residues. The CDR3 protein is CGGAGANVLTF. CDR3 bases read: TGTGGAGGGGCTGGGGCCAACGTC.

This clone appeared many times. The read ends 3 residues shy of where the CDR3 ends; the end is completed using the germline J gene. This chain uses TRBV2 with TRBJ2-5; 9 nucleotides agree with TRBD2. V trimming: 1 base; J trimming: 5 bases; junction bases outside the gene matches: 5. CDR1 and CDR2 (germline): SNHLY, FYNNEI. The CDR3 spans 15 residues. The covered CDR3 bases are TGTGCCAGCAGTGAAGAAGGGACTAGCCTGGAGACC. Protein product: CASSEEGTSLET. The CDR3 reads in full as CASSEEGTSLETQYF. The full variable domain, completed using reference TRBV2 and TRBJ2-5, is EPEVTQTPSHQVTQMGQEVILRCVPISNHLYFYWYRQILGQKVEFLVSFYNNEISEKSEIFDDQFSVERPDGSNFTLKIRSTKLEDSAMYFCASSEEGTSLETQYFGPGTRLLVL.

In its sample, this clone was seen many times. The read falls 3 residues short of the CDR3 end, and the missing part is taken from the germline J gene. This chain links TRBV19 with TRBJ2-2; TRBD2 might be the D (7 bases). The CDR3 length is 15 residues. Trimming shortened V by 5 bases and J by 1 base, and 11 bases separated the two germline ends. Germline V gives CDR1 LNHDA, CDR2 SQIVND (reference sequence). The sequenced CDR3 bases are TGTGCCAGTAGTTGGAGGGGGGGGAACACCGGGGAG. Residues: CASSWRGGNTGE. The entire CDR3 protein is CASSWRGGNTGELFF.

In its sample, this clone was seen many times. CDR3 sequence: CASSFFGQGYSYEQYF. CDR3 DNA (partial): TGTGCCAGCAGTTTCTTCGGACAGGGCTACTCCTACGAG. This chain joins TRBV28 and TRBJ2-7; the match to TRBD1 covers 8 bases. The DNA ends 3 residues before the CDR3 does, and the rest of the CDR3 is filled in from the germline J gene. V lost 3 bases to trimming and J lost 0 bases; unmatched junction nucleotides: 7. This CDR3 has 16 residues. The germline CDR1 and CDR2 sequences are MDHEN and SYDVKM.

This clone was recorded at least ten times. The CDR3 bases that were read are TGTGCCAGCAGCTTAACCTCTACCCTAGCGGGAGAAACGAATGAG. Translating it yields CASSLTSTLAGETNE. The entire CDR3 is CASSLTSTLAGETNEQFF. The chain links TRBV7-3 to TRBJ2-1, with 10 nucleotides matching TRBD2. The missing CDR3 end, 3 residues past where the read stops, is filled in from the germline J gene. This CDR3 is built from 18 residues. V trimming: 0 bases; J trimming: 7 bases; junction bases outside the gene matches: 12. Germline V CDR1 and CDR2: SGHTA, FQGTGA.

This clone was recorded at least ten times. The DNA ends 3 residues before the CDR3 does, and the rest of the CDR3 is filled in from the germline J gene. This sequence joins TRBV7-2 and TRBJ2-7; 8 bases match TRBD2. The CDR3 totals 14 residues. Per germline, CDR1 SGHTA and CDR2 FQGNSA. The trim removed 5 bases at V and 4 bases at J, leaving 7 bases unmatched. The CDR3 DNA, read in part, is TGTGCCAGCAGCAATATCGGGACTAGGTACGAG. Protein: CASSNIGTRYE. The full CDR3 reads CASSNIGTRYEQYF.

This clone was observed many times. The CDR3 end falls 3 residues outside the read, so it is completed with the germline J gene. The chain uses TRBV19 and TRBJ2-3; 8 bases map to TRBD1. CDR3 length: 13 residues. Germline values: CDR1 LNHDA, CDR2 SQIVND (reference sequence). The J segment lost 5 bases and the V segment lost 7 bases, leaving 5 bases of the junction unmatched. The CDR3 bases that were read are TGTGCCAGTACGACAGGGGTAGGAGATACG. This encodes CASTTGVGDT. The whole CDR3 region reads CASTTGVGDTQYF.

This clone was seen at least ten times. The read falls 3 residues short of the CDR3 end, and the missing part is taken from the germline J gene. This rearrangement joins TRBV5-1 to TRBJ2-3, with 10 bases matching TRBD2. With V trimmed by 2 bases and J by 2 bases, 5 bases remained unmatched. The length of the CDR3 is 16 residues. CDR1 and CDR2 (germline): SGHRS, YFSETQ. This CDR3 is CASSFTSGAFTDTQYF. The DNA read from the CDR3 is TGCGCCAGCAGCTTTACTAGCGGGGCCTTCACAGATACG.

There are many counts of this clone. The read terminates 3 residues ahead of where the CDR3 ends, so the germline J gene completes it. V gene TRBV7-6 combines with J gene TRBJ1-5; TRBD1 is a possible D gene (5 bases). The CDR3 extends over 14 amino acids. Germline lookup yields CDR1 SGHVS and CDR2 FNYEAQ. Trimming cost V 4 bases and J 4 bases, with 11 bases left between them. The chain's CDR3 is CASSSTGDNQPQHF. Incomplete CDR3 DNA: TGTGCCAGCAGCTCCACGGGGGATAATCAGCCC.

This clone was seen ten or more times. The read comes to an end 3 residues before the CDR3 does, leaving the germline J gene to fill in the end. The chain is built from TRBV19 and TRBJ2-7, with 8 positions matching TRBD1. The CDR3 loop spans 12 amino acids. The germline V gene has CDR1 LNHDA and CDR2 SQIVND (reference sequence). V was clipped by 7 bases and J by 6 bases; unmatched bases: 5. The DNA read from the CDR3 is TGTGCCAGTACCGAGACAGGGGTCGAG. This translates into CASTETGVE. The full CDR3 sequence reads CASTETGVEQYF.

This clone was detected ten times or more. The CDR3 goes on 3 residues after the read ends, and that part is filled in from the germline J gene. This chain joins TRBV6-4 and TRBJ1-4; possibly TRBD1 for D (6 bases). The CDR3 contains 21 residues. Between the trimmed V and J ends, which lost 2 bases and 7 bases, there was a span of 32 bases. Per germline, CDR1 MRHNA and CDR2 SNTAGT. The sequenced CDR3 bases are TGTGCCAGCAGTGACACTCCCCGGGGCAGGGGAAGAATCCGACTAAGTGAAAAA. This gives the protein CASSDTPRGRGRIRLSEK. The full CDR3 protein is CASSDTPRGRGRIRLSEKLFF.